The subject of this entry is one TCR beta chain. The antigen is unknown. This entry is derived from a study of shared clonotypes between healthy human individuals. General study findings and limits: The expectation was that sequencing depth would affect clonotype sharing among donors.

Some clones are missing from TCRdb's copy, which holds only in-frame ones; the method was immunoSEQ multiplex PCR. Among around 1 million clones listed, 70% to 85% were seen once. The CDR3 has 17 amino acids. The trim removed 1 base at V and 0 bases at J, leaving 6 bases unmatched. Germline V CDR1 and CDR2: SGHDT, YYEEEE. Input material: memory CD4+ T cells sorted from blood. Subset given: CD45RA-negative fraction. The receptor was isolated from a man younger than 35 in good health. The chain uses TRBV5-6 and TRBJ2-2; 7 nucleotides line up with TRBD1. In DNA, the CDR3 is TGTGCCAGCAGCTTGACCGGGACAGCTACGAACACCGGGGAGCTGTTTTTT. It is translated as CASSLTGTATNTGELFF.